This T cell receptor beta chain appears in the sequencing data of a study of beta chain features in type 1 diabetes. At the level of the study: On cell yields, gender and age, patients and healthy donors were similar. Notes on the study in general: Patients with type 1 diabetes carried fewer insertions and had more deletions at their VDJ junctions.

As to this clone: Its antigen remains unidentified.

Expressed TCRB transcripts got sequenced, as all isolated RNA was reverse transcribed. The protocol was immunoSEQ multiplex PCR, while the TCRdb copy is restricted to in-frame clones and leaves out a portion. Of about 150,000 clones in the sample, less than 9.5% are singletons; the top ten hold about 0.6%. The V and J ends lost 5 bases and 6 bases, in that order; junction bases with no gene match: 5. There are 15 residues in the CDR3. Germline CDR1 is SGHAT and CDR2 is FQNNGV. The TCR was taken from a man younger than 35 in good health. Sample: central memory CD4+ T cells from blood. The V and J genes are TRBV11-2 and TRBJ2-1; TRBD2 aligns across 12 bases. CDR3 sequence: CASSTWTSGINEQFF. CDR3 DNA: TGTGCCAGCAGCACGTGGACTAGCGGGATCAATGAGCAGTTCTTC.